Listed here are 19 T cell receptor beta chains from one sample, sequenced in a study of blood T cells in healthy people across ages. A sample-barcoded 5' primer and a J-beta primer mix were used in a second PCR of about 7 to 12 cycles. TCRdb reprocessed the 5' RACE reads with MiXCR, giving one entry per CDR3 protein. Of around 1,500,000 distinct CDR3 sequences in the sample, approximately 30% were seen once. The source material was blood. The receptors shown here come from a woman aged 25 to 39 in good health.

This clonotype was detected a few times. The V call is TRBV9, the J call TRBJ2-3; TRBD2 matches at 9 bases. Germline V lookup: CDR1 SGDLS, CDR2 YYNGEE. The V gene end was trimmed by 6 bases and the J gene end by 1 base; junction bases not matched to a gene: 9. The CDR3 runs 16 residues. CDR3 in DNA: TGTGCCAGCACAACCTCATTAGCGGGGGGCACAGATACGCAGTATTTT. As protein: CASTTSLAGGTDTQYF.

This clonotype was observed a few times. The rearrangement joins TRBV7-8 to TRBJ1-4; possibly TRBD1 for D (5 bases). Trimming took off 1 base at V and 11 bases at J, with 14 bases between the two ends. The V gene's germline CDR1 is SGHVS and CDR2 FQNEAQ. The CDR3 has 14 amino acids. The CDR3 spells CASSLGVGLGKLFF. For the CDR3, the DNA is TGTGCCAGCAGCTTAGGGGTGGGGCTTGGGAAACTGTTTTTT.

J is TRBJ2-4 and V is TRBV9, with D possibly being TRBD2 (6 bases). The J call may be in error: the DNA end matches TRBJ2-5 better. This CDR3 region has 14 residues. Germline values: CDR1 SGDLS, CDR2 YYNGEE. The CDR3 is CASSELLSGETQYF. CDR3 nucleotide sequence: TGTGCCAGCAGCGAGCTCCTCAGCGGGGAGACCCAGTACTTC.

Regarding this clonotype: A much larger clone differs from this one at a single base, so this may be a read error. The chain couples TRBV20-1 to TRBJ2-4; D unclear. The CDR3 is 12 amino acids. V dropped 1 base and J dropped 13 bases, with 14 bases sitting between them. Germline V gene lookup returns CDR1 DFQATT and CDR2 SNEGSKA (reference sequence). CDR3 loop: CSARAAYNEQYF. Here the CDR3 DNA reads TGCAGTGCTAGAGCAGCATACAATGAGCAGTACTTC.

In its sample, this clonotype was seen once. A much larger clone lies one base from this, so it may be a read error. V gene TRBV9 combines with J gene TRBJ2-3; possible D gene TRBD2, 6 bases. From germline, CDR1 is SGDLS and CDR2 YYNGEE. Trimming removed 0 bases at V and 10 bases at J, with 12 bases between. This CDR3 spans 13 amino acids. For the CDR3, the DNA is TGTGCCAGCAGCGTAGGACTAGGGGATGCGCAGTATTTT. Amino acids: CASSVGLGDAQYF.

This chain uses TRBV7-9 with TRBJ2-5; 8 bases are a match to TRBD2. Trimming removed 4 bases from V and 5 bases from J; junction bases left unmatched: 15. The germline CDR1 and CDR2 sequences are SEHNR and FQNEAQ (reference sequence). This CDR3 is built from 17 residues. CDR3 sequence reads: CASSSRVAGTLGETQYF. In nucleotides, the CDR3 is TGTGCCAGCAGCTCGCGGGTAGCGGGGACCCTAGGGGAGACCCAGTACTTC.

A word on this clonotype: A much larger clonotype is one base distant, so this may be a read error. V is TRBV10-2 and J is TRBJ1-1; weak D call: TRBD1 (6 bases). The CDR3 is 14 amino acids. Germline lookup yields CDR1 WSHSY and CDR2 SAAADI. Written as DNA, the CDR3 is TGCGCCAACAGTGAGTCGGGAGGGGGGCGGAAGGCTTTCTTT. This translates into CANSESGGGRKAFF.

This clonotype was recorded at least ten times. The gene calls are TRBV7-9 and TRBJ2-7; D not resolved. Germline CDR1 and CDR2: SEHNR and FQNEAQ (reference sequence). V lost 0 bases and J 2 bases, leaving 11 bases between the germline ends. This CDR3 region has 15 residues. CDR3 DNA: TGTGCCAGCAGCTTAGCGCCGGCGGCTACCTACGAGCAGTACTTC. This translates into CASSLAPAATYEQYF.

This clonotype has just a few counts. The chain couples TRBV25-1 to TRBJ2-3, with TRBD1 as a possible D gene (5 bases). The CDR3 is made up of 13 amino acids. The V gene's germline CDR1 is MGHDK and CDR2 SYGVNS. The ends were cut back, 3 bases at V and 2 bases at J, with 6 bases in the middle. The CDR3 DNA reads TGTGCCAGCAGTGAGGACAACACAGATACGCAGTATTTT. Translating gives CASSEDNTDTQYF.

This clonotype was seen at least ten times. The chain carries TRBV11-2 and TRBJ2-3, with a possible D match to TRBD1 (5 bases). Per the germline V gene, CDR1 is SGHAT and CDR2 is FQNNGV. With 1 base removed from V and 4 bases from J, the gap between germline ends came to 12 bases. CDR3 length equals 15 residues. The CDR3 nucleotides are TGTGCCAGCAGCTTAGTTCCAGGGTCATCAGATACGCAGTATTTT. Translated: CASSLVPGSSDTQYF.

Concerning this clonotype: Sequence at one end of the junction differs from germline and may be a read error. The genes are TRBV29-1 and TRBJ1-1, with TRBD1 as a possible D gene (5 bases). The CDR3 has 13 residues. Germline loops: CDR1 SQVTM, CDR2 ANQGSEA. CDR3 loop: CSAGKGMNTETFF. The CDR3 DNA follows: TGCAGCGCTGGTAAGGGGATGAACACTGAAACTTTCTTT.

This clonotype was detected ten times or more. This chain uses TRBV4-3 with TRBJ2-3; D might be TRBD2 (5 bases). CDR1 and CDR2 (germline): LGHNA, YSLEER. V shed 5 bases and J shed 6 bases, with 12 bases lying between them. The CDR3 runs 13 residues. DNA of the CDR3: TGCGCCAGCAGCTGGAGAGAGGGTGATACGCAGTATTTT. Its protein is CASSWREGDTQYF.

Turning to this clonotype: It may be a read error: a sequence one base away is much more abundant. This chain links TRBV6-2 or TRBV6-3 with TRBJ2-4; 9 bases agree with TRBD2. The CDR3 has 13 amino acids. Trimming cost V 6 bases and J 13 bases; bases outside gene matches: 10. Per the germline V gene, CDR1 is MNHEY and CDR2 is SVGEGT. This CDR3 is CASRPTSGNEQYF. CDR3 DNA sequence: TGTGCCAGCAGACCGACTAGCGGCAATGAGCAGTACTTC.

The chain links TRBV27 to TRBJ1-3; tentative D call: TRBD1 (6 bases). V dropped 5 bases and J dropped 0 bases, with 14 bases sitting between them. The germline gives CDR1 MNHEY, CDR2 SMNVEV (reference sequence). The CDR3 has 16 residues. The CDR3 loop is CASSPDSYRSGNTIYF. The CDR3 DNA sequence: TGTGCCAGCAGTCCGGACAGTTACCGCTCTGGAAACACCATATATTTT.

The chain carries TRBV6-6 and TRBJ2-3; D may match TRBD1 or TRBD2 (7 bases each). The germline V gene has CDR1 MNHNY and CDR2 SVGAGI (reference sequence). With 4 bases removed from V and 2 bases from J, the gap between germline ends came to 19 bases. The CDR3 sequence is 17 residues long. The CDR3 DNA follows: TGTGCCAGCAGTTTCCCCCAGGGGGGAGGGCTCACAGATACGCAGTATTTT. As protein: CASSFPQGGGLTDTQYF.

With respect to this clonotype: The junction shows a germline mismatch at one end, possibly a read error. The CDR3, as DNA: TGCAGCTCCTCCGAGCGGGGACAGGTTAACTATGACTACACCTTC. Translated, it gives CSSSERGQVNYDYTF. This chain joins TRBV29-1 and TRBJ1-2; the match to TRBD1 covers 8 bases. The germline V gene encodes CDR1 SQVTM and CDR2 ANQGSEA. This CDR3 is 15 amino acids long.

This chain joins TRBV12-3 or TRBV12-4 and TRBJ2-3, with 10 bases lining up with TRBD2. CDR3 length: 15 residues. After removal of 6 bases from V and 6 bases from J, the junction contained 9 bases not matched to a gene. Here the CDR3 DNA reads TGTGCCAGCAGCTCGAATAGCGGGGGGTATGATACGCAGTATTTT. It specifies CASSSNSGGYDTQYF.

Of note for this clonotype: One base away lies a much larger clone, so this may be a sequencing read error. The chain combines TRBV9 with TRBJ2-3; 7 nucleotides align to TRBD1. CDR3 length equals 14 residues. Germline V gene lookup returns CDR1 SGDLS and CDR2 YYNGEE. CDR3 sequence: CASSRGQDTGTQYF. The CDR3 nucleotides read TGTGCCAGCAGTCGTGGACAGGACACAGGTACGCAGTATTTT. Supplemented by reference TRBV9 and TRBJ2-3, the full variable domain reads DSGVTQTPKHLITATGQRVTLRCSPRSGDLSVYWYQQSLDQGLQFLIQYYNGEERAKGNILERFSAQQFPDLHSELNLSSLELGDSALYFCASSRGQDTGTQYFGPGTRLTVL.

The rearrangement links TRBV5-1 to TRBJ2-1; 8 nucleotides agree with TRBD2. Unmatched junction bases numbered 10, after V lost 4 bases and J lost 7 bases. CDR3 length: 15 residues. Per germline, CDR1 SGHRS and CDR2 YFSETQ. Here the CDR3 reads CASSGSSGRGNEQFF. The DNA for the CDR3 is TGCGCCAGCAGCGGTTCTAGCGGGCGAGGTAATGAGCAGTTCTTC. The complete variable domain, with remaining parts taken from reference TRBV5-1 and TRBJ2-1, reads KAGVTQTPRYLIKTRGQQVTLSCSPISGHRSVSWYQQTPGQGLQFLFEYFSETQRNKGNFPGRFSGRQFSNSRSEMNVSTLELGDSALYLCASSGSSGRGNEQFFGPGTRLTVL.